This T cell receptor (beta chain) comes out of a study of blood T cell repertoires in COVID-19 (dated by TCRdb to 2020 to 2022). In the study overall: The collaborator samples originated in the United States, Italy and Spain and spanned the acute and convalescent phases of COVID-19. HLA class I and class II types, where available, came from metadata supplied by the sample provider rather than from assay-based typing. A de-identified subject ID, COVID-19 status, age in years and sex were almost always included in the sample metadata. The repertoires were released in a freely available public database intended as a resource for research on the immune response to SARS-CoV-2. Samples came from the ongoing ImmuneRACE study (first 160 participants) plus 1,254 subjects from 6 global collaborators. Deeply sampled blood TCRbeta repertoires from subjects exposed to, actively infected with, or recovered from COVID-19 were included in the dataset. The material from the prospective study consisted of cDNA or gDNA derived from T cells, B-cell-depleted T cells, or PBMCs. Results and caveats for the whole study, not just this receptor: The amount of clinical and demographic metadata varied by source and participant and was provided uncurated.

Whole blood was collected in K2EDTA tubes by collaborating institutions according to the institutions' own protocols. For TCRbeta analysis, collaborator samples were shipped as frozen whole blood, as isolated PBMCs, or as DNA extracted from either sample type. This clone is a singleton in its sample. The antigen it recognizes is unknown. Base qualities are missing; no much larger clone stands one base away. TCRbeta CDR3 regions were amplified from genomic DNA using the immunoSEQ Assay, a bias-controlled multiplex PCR. In the paper's pipeline: The number of nucleated cells in each sample was estimated from the amplification of reference gene primers within the assay. Sequence reads were collapsed and filtered to measure the absolute abundance of every unique TCRbeta CDR3 rearrangement. For each sample, productive Simpson clonality was calculated as the square root of Simpson's diversity index across productive rearrangements. TCRdb carries this immuneACCESS record with in-frame sequences only. Its versions omit some clonotypes, under half of them owing to an unresolved V gene in the studies checked, with the rest unexplained. V and J calls and clone size follow that table, whereas D and trimming were derived from the DNA. Here the sample has 200,000 or so clones; approximately 82% occur a single time. 6.5% to 7% of the sample lies in the top ten.

V is clipped by 5 bases and J by 0 bases, and the sequence between their germline boundaries is 6 bases long. From the germline V gene (reference sequence), CDR1 is MNHEY and CDR2 is SMNVEV. The CDR3 starts with the cysteine, ends with the phenylalanine, and has 13 residues. Solely the CDR3 DNA is kept, with 39 bases framed from the first base. The sequencing input was peripheral blood. The clonotype comes from a human donor with acute or convalescent COVID-19. The donor label of this sample is uncertain. The chain uses TRBV27 and TRBJ2-3; no D gene call is confident. The CDR3 loop reads CASSRSSTDTQYF. DNA sequence: TGTGCCAGCAGTCGGAGCAGCACAGATACGCAGTATTTT.